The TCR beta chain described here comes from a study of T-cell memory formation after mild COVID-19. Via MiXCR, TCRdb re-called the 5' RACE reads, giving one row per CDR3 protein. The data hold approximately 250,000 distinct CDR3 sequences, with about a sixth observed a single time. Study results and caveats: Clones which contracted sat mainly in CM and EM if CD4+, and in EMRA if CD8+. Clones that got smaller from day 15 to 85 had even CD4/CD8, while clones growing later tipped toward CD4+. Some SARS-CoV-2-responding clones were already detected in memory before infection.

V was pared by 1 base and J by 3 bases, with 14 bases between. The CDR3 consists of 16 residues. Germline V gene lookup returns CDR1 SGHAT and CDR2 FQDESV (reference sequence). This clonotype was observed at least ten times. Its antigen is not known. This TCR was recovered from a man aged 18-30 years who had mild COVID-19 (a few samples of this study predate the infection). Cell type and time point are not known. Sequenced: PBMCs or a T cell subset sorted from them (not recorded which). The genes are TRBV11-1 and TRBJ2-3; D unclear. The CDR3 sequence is CASSLVVVGSTDTQYF. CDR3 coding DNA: TGTGCCAGCAGCTTAGTGGTAGTCGGGTCGACAGATACGCAGTATTTT.